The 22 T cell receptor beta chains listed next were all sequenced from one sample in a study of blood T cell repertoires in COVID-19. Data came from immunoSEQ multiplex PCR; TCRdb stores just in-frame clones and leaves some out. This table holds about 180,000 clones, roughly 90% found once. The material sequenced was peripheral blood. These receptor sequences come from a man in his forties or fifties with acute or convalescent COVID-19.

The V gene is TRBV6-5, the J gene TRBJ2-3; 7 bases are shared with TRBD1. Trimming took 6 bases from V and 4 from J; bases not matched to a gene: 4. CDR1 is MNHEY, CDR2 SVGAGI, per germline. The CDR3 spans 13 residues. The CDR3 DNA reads TGTGCCAGCAGCAAGGGGACAGCAGATACGCAGTATTTT. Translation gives CASSKGTADTQYF.

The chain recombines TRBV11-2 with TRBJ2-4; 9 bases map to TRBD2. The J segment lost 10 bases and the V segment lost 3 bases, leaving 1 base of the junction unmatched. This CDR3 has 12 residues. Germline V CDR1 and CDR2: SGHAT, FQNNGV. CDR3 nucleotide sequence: TGTGCCAGCAGCTTCACTAGCGGGATTCAGTACTTC. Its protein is CASSFTSGIQYF.

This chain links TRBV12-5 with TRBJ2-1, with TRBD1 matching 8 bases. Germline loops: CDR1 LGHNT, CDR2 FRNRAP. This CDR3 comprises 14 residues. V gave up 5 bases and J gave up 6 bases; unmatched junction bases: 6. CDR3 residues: CASGLGQGGNEQFF. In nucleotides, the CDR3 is TGTGCTAGTGGTCTCGGACAGGGTGGCAATGAGCAGTTCTTC.

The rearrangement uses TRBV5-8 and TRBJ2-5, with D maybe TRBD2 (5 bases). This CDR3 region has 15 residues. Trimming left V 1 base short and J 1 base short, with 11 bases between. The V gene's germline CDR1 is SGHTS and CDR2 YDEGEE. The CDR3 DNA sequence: TGTGCCAGCAGCTTGTATTCGGGATTCCAAGAGACCCAGTACTTC. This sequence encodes CASSLYSGFQETQYF.

The CDR3 protein is CASRVDSLTSNYGYTF. CDR3 DNA: TGTGCCAGCAGGGTAGACAGCTTAACTTCAAACTATGGCTACACCTTC. V usage is TRBV11-2 and J usage is TRBJ1-2; D perhaps matches TRBD1 (5 bases). Germline loops: CDR1 SGHAT, CDR2 FQNNGV. This CDR3 spans 16 amino acids. Trimming removed 6 bases at V and 2 bases at J, with 19 bases between.

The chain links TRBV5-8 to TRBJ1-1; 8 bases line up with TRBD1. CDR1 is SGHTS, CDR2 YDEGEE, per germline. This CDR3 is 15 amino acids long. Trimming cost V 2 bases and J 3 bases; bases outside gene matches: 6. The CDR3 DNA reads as TGTGCCAGCAGCTTCGACGACAGGGGATACACTGAAGCTTTCTTT. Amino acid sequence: CASSFDDRGYTEAFF. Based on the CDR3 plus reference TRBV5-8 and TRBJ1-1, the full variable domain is EAGVTQSPTHLIKTRGQQATLRCSPISGHTSVYWYQQALGLGLQFLLWYDEGEERNRGNFPPRFSGRQFPNYSSELNVNALELEDSALYLCASSFDDRGYTEAFFGQGTRLTVV.

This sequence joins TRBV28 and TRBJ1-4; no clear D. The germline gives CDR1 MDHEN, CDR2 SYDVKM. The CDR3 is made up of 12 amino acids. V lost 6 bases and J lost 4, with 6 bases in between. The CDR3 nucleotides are TGTGCCAGCAGCACCAGTAATGAAAAACTGTTTTTT. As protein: CASSTSNEKLFF.

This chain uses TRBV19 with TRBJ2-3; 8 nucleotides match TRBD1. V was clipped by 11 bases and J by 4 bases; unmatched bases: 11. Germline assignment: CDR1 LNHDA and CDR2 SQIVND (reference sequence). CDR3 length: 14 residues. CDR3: CASSETGDSDTQYF. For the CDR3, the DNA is TGTGCCTCCTCCGAGACAGGGGATTCAGATACGCAGTATTTT.

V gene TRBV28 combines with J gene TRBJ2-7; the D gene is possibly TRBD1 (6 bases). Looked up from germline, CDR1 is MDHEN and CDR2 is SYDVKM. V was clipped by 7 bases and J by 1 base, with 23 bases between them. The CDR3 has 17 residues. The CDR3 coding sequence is TGTGCCAGCACCAACCCCTGGACAGCCAGAGGTTCCTACGAGCAGTACTTC. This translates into CASTNPWTARGSYEQYF.

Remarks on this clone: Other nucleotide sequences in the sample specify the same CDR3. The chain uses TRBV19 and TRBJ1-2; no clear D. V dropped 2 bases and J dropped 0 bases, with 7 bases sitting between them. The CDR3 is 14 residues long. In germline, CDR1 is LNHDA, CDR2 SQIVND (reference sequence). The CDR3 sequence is CASSITETNYGYTF. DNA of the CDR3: TGTGCCAGTAGTATAACTGAAACTAACTATGGCTACACCTTC. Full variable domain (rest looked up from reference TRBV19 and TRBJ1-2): DGGITQSPKYLFRKEGQNVTLSCEQNLNHDAMYWYRQDPGQGLRLIYYSQIVNDFQKGDIAEGYSVSREKKESFPLTVTSAQKNPTAFYLCASSITETNYGYTFGSGTRLTVV.

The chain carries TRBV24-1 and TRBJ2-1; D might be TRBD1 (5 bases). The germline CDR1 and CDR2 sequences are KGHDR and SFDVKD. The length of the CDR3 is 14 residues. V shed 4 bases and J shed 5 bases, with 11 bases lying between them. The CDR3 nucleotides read TGTGCCACCAGTGAGAGACAGAGAAACAATGAGCAGTTCTTC. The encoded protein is CATSERQRNNEQFF.

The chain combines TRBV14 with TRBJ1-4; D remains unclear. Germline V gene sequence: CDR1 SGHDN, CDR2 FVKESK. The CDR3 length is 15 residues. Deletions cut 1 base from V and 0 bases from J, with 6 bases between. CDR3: CASSQGVATNEKLFF. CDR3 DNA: TGTGCCAGCAGCCAAGGAGTTGCAACTAATGAAAAACTGTTTTTT.

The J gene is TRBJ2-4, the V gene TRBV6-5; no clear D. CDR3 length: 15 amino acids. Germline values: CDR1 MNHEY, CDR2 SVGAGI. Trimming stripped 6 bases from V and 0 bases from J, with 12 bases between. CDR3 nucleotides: TGTGCCAGCAGGTCCCGGGTGTTAGCCAAAAACATTCAGTACTTC. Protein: CASRSRVLAKNIQYF.

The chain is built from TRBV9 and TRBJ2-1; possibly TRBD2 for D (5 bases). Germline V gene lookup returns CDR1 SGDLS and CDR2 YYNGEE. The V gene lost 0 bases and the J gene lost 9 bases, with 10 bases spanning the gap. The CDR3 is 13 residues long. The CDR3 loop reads CASSVAASFEQFF. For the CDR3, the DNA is TGTGCCAGCAGCGTAGCGGCTAGCTTTGAGCAGTTCTTC. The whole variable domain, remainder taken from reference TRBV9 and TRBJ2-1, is DSGVTQTPKHLITATGQRVTLRCSPRSGDLSVYWYQQSLDQGLQFLIQYYNGEERAKGNILERFSAQQFPDLHSELNLSSLELGDSALYFCASSVAASFEQFFGPGTRLTVL.

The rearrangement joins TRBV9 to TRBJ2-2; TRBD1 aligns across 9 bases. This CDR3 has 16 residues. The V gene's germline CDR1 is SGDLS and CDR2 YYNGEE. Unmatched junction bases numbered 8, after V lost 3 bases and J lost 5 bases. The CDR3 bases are TGTGCCAGCAGCGCCCCGACAGGGGGAAAGACCGGGGAGCTGTTTTTT. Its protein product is CASSAPTGGKTGELFF.

The CDR3 DNA reads as TGTGCCAGCAGTTACCGGGACAGGGGCCCTGAAGCTTTCTTT. Its translation is CASSYRDRGPEAFF. The chain is built from TRBV6-2 or TRBV6-3 and TRBJ1-1; TRBD1 matches at 10 bases. In germline, CDR1 is MNHEY, CDR2 SVGEGT. Trimming at V came to 2 bases and at J to 6 bases, leaving 3 bases not matched to a gene. This CDR3 comprises 14 residues.

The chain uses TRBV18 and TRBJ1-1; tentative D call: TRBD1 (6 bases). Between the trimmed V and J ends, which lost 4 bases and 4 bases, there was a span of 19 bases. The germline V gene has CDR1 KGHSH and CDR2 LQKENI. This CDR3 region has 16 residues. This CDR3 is CASSLTVEGEGTEAFF. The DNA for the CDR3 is TGTGCCAGCTCACTAACGGTGGAGGGGGAGGGCACTGAAGCTTTCTTT.

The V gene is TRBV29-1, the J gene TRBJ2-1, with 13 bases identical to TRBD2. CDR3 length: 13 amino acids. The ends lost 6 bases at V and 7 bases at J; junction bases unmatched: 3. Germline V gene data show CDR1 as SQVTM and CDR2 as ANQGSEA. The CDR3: CSVTSGGANEQFF. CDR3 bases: TGCAGCGTCACTAGCGGGGGGGCTAATGAGCAGTTCTTC.

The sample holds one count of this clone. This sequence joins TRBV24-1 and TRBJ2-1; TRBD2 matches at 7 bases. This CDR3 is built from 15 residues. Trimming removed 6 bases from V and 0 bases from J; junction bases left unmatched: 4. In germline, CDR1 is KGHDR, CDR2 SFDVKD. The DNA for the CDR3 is TGTGCCACCAGTCCGCGGGGGAGCTCCTACAATGAGCAGTTCTTC. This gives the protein CATSPRGSSYNEQFF.

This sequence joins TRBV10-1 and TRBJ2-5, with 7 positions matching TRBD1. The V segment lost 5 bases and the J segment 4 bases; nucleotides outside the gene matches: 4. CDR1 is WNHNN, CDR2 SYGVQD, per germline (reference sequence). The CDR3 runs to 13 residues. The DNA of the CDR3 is TGCGCCAGCAGTAAAGGGGGCCGAGAGACCCAGTACTTC. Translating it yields CASSKGGRETQYF.

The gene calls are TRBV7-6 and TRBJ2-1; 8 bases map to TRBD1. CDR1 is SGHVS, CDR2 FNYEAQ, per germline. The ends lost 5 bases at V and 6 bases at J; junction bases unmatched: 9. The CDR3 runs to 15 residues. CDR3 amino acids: CASSPRTGGPNEQFF. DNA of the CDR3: TGTGCCAGCAGCCCTCGCACAGGGGGTCCCAATGAGCAGTTCTTC.

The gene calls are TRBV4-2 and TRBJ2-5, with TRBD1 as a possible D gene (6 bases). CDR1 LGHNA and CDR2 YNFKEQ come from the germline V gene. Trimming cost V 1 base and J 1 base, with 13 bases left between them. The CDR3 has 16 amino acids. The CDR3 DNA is TGTGCCAGCAGCCAAGCTAAGACAGGCCCCCAAGAGACCCAGTACTTC. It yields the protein CASSQAKTGPQETQYF.